This TCR beta chain was documented in a study of control samples from healthy donors and cancer patients. V was clipped by 1 base and J by 7 bases, with 17 bases between them. CDR1 is SGHRS, CDR2 YFSETQ, per germline. The CDR3 extends over 16 amino acids. Sequencing was performed with immunoSEQ multiplex PCR; in TCRdb, only in-frame clones are kept and a portion is missing. The table shows about 130,000 clones, with around nine tenths occurring only once. This clonotype was obtained from a man aged 35-49 years in good health. The sample consisted of blood. The chain uses TRBV5-1 and TRBJ2-2; D possibly matches TRBD1 or TRBD2 (6 bases each). The CDR3 bases are TGCGCCAGCAGCTTGTATCCGGGGGCGCGAGACGGGGAGCTGTTTTTT. It translates to CASSLYPGARDGELFF.